This T cell receptor beta chain was captured by sequencing in a study of blood T cell repertoires in COVID-19. About the study: COVID-19 samples, acute and convalescent, were from the United States, Italy and Spain.

As processed by the authors: Reference gene primer amplification gave estimated nucleated cell counts. Here immunoSEQ multiplex PCR was the method, and the copy in TCRdb shows in-frame clones only, minus some. V and J calls and clone size come straight from that table; D and trimming were deduced from the DNA. The table records about 290,000 clones, over 85% of them present only once. This clone has just one count. This CDR3 has 12 residues. Deletions cut 3 bases from V and 6 bases from J, with 7 bases between. Germline V gene lookup returns CDR1 SGHNT and CDR2 YYREEE (reference sequence). The chain carries TRBV5-4 and TRBJ2-1; D gene unclear. Sequenced material: peripheral blood. The origin of this receptor is a woman aged 30 to 39 with COVID-19, enrolled during active disease. Here the CDR3 DNA reads TGTGCCAGCAGCTGGGCCTTCAATGAGCAGTTCTTC. Translating it yields CASSWAFNEQFF.